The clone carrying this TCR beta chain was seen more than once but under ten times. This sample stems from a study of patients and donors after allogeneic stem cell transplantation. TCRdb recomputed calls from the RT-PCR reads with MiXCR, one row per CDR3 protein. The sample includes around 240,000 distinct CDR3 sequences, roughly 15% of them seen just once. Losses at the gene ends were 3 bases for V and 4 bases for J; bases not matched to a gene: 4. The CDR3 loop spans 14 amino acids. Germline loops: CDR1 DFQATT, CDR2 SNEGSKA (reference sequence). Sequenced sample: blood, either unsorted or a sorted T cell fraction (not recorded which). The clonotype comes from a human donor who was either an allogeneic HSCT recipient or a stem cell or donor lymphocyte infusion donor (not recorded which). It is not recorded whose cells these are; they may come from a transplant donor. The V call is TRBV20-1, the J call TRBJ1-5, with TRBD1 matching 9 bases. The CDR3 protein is CSASPGTGNQPQHF. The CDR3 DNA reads TGCAGTGCTAGCCCCGGGACAGGGAATCAGCCCCAGCATTTT.